This TCR beta chain was captured by sequencing in a study of lymphopenia after photon versus proton radiotherapy. Regarding the study as a whole: Proton therapy kept repertoires fairly stable, unlike photons, which gained effector/memory cells. Larger post-nadir TCR diversity loss correlated inversely with survival in deceased patients.

Sequenced by immunoSEQ multiplex PCR; TCRdb stores in-frame clones only, minus some. The sample holds around 20,000 clones; about 89% are singletons and the top ten take 11%. CDR1 and CDR2 from the germline V gene are SGHRS and YFSETQ. V lost 4 bases to trimming and J lost 5 bases, with 18 bases between them. There are 15 residues in the CDR3. A remark on this clone: Its antigen is undetermined.

The starting material was peripheral blood, obtained from a patient treated with proton-based radiotherapy. The chain carries TRBV5-1 and TRBJ2-5; D is possibly TRBD1 (6 bases). The TCR comes from a man aged 80 or over with esophageal cancer. The CDR3 region is CASSADRSVRETQYF. The DNA for the CDR3 is TGCGCCAGCAGCGCTGACAGGTCGGTCAGGGAGACCCAGTACTTC.